This TCR beta chain was recorded in a study of glioma-infiltrating T cells. This CDR3 comprises 15 residues. Germline V gene lookup returns CDR1 SEHNR and CDR2 FQNEAQ (reference sequence). With 6 bases removed from V and 4 bases from J, the gap between germline ends came to 19 bases. TCR alpha and beta CDR3 regions were amplified from RNA using iRepertoire nested multiplex PCR. Input was roughly 100-450 ng of tissue mRNA or PBMC total RNA. TCRdb used MiXCR to reprocess the multiplex PCR reads, holding one entry per CDR3 protein. This sample carries under 200,000 distinct CDR3 sequences, 43% of them seen once, and the ten largest clones take around 5.2%. Study-level findings and limits: Above-expected tissue-blood divergence occurred in all gliomas, most in low-grade ones.

About this clonotype: Its specificity is not known.

The rearrangement joins TRBV7-9 to TRBJ2-7, with D perhaps matching TRBD1 (6 bases). The sequence was obtained from a human donor with low-grade glioma or glioblastoma, undergoing nonglioma brain surgery, or in good health (not recorded which). Sequences were obtained from glioma tissue, nonneoplastic brain tissue, or PBMCs (not recorded which). CDR3 bases: TGTGCCAGCAGACTTTCAGGGGTCCAACTTTACGAGCAGTACTTC. Protein: CASRLSGVQLYEQYF. Full variable domain (remainder filled in from reference TRBV7-9 and TRBJ2-7): DTGVSQNPRHKITKRGQNVTFRCDPISEHNRLYWYRQTLGQGPEFLTYFQNEAQLEKSRLLSDRFSAERPKGSFSTLEIQRTEQGDSAMYLCASRLSGVQLYEQYFGPGTRLTVT.